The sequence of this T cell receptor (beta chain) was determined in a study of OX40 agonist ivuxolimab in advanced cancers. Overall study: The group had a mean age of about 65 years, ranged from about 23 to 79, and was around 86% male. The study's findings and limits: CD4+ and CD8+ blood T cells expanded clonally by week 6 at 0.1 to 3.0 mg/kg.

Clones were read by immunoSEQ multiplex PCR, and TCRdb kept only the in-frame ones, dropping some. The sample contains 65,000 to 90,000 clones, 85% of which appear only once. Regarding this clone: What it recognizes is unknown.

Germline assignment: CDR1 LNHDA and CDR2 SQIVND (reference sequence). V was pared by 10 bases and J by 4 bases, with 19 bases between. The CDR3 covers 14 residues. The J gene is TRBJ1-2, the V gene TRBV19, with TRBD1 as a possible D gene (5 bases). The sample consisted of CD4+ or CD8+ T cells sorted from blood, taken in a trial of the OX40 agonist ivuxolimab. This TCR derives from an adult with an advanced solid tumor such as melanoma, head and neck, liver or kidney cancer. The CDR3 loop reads CATTTPGDLYGYTF. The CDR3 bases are TGTGCCACTACAACACCGGGGGATCTCTATGGCTACACCTTC.